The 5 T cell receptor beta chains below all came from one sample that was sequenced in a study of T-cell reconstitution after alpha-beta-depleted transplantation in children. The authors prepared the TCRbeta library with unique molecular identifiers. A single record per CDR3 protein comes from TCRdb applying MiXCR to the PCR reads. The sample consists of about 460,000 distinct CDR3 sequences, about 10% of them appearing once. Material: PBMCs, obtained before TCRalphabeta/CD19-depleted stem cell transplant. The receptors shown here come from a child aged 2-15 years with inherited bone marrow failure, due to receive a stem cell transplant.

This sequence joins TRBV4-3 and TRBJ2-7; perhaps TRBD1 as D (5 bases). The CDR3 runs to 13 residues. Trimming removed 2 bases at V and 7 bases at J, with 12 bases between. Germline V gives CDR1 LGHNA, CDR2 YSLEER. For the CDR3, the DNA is TGCGCCAGCAGCCAATTCAAGGGGTGGGAGCAGTACTTC. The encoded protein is CASSQFKGWEQYF.

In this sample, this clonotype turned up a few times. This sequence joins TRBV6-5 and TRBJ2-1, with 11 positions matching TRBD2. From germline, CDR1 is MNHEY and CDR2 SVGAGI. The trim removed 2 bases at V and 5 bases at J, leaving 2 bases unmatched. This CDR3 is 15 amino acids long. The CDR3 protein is CASSYPGLADNEQFF. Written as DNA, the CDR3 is TGTGCCAGCAGTTACCCGGGACTAGCGGACAATGAGCAGTTCTTC.

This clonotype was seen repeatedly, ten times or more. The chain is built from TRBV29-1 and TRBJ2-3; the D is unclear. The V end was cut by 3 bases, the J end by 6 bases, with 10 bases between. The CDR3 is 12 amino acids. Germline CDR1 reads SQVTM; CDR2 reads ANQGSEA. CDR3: CSVEAPLDTQYF. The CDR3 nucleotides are TGCAGCGTTGAGGCGCCCCTTGATACGCAGTATTTT.

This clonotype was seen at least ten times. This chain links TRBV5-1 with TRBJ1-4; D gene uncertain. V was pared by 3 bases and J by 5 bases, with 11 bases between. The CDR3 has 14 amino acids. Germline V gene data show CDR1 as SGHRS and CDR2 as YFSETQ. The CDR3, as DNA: TGCGCCAGCAGCTCTGACGGAGGGAATGAAAAACTGTTTTTT. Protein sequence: CASSSDGGNEKLFF.

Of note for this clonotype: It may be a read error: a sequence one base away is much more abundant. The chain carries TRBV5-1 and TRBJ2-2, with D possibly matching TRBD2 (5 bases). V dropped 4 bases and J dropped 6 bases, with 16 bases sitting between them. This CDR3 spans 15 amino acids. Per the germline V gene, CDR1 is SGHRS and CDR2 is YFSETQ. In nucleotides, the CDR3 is TGCGCCAGCAGCCCGGCCGTAGAGCGGTCCGGGGAGCTGTTTTTT. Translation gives CASSPAVERSGELFF.